The 25 T cell receptor beta chains below were found in one sample sequenced in a study of human T cells and chemical hapten exposure. TCRdb passed the RACE reads through MiXCR, listing each CDR3 protein once. This table holds approximately 90,000 distinct CDR3 sequences, around 12% found once. Indicated time point: patch test 1, 2 weeks after DPC sensitization. Treatment: therapeutic diphenylcyclopropenone sensitization with weekly scalp DPC. The material was whole blood, obtained in connection with sensitization to the hapten diphenylcyclopropenone (DPC). The source of these receptors is a woman in her thirties or forties with alopecia areata. Some clones in this sample may be carry-over from other donors' samples.

This clonotype was counted a few times. Its ends do not fully match the called genes, so a read error is possible. The rearrangement uses TRBV7-9 and TRBJ1-2, with a tentative D call TRBD1 (6 bases). Germline V gene lookup returns CDR1 SEHNR and CDR2 FQNEAQ (reference sequence). The CDR3 length is 17 residues. DNA of the CDR3: TGTGCCAGCAGTTTTCTTCAGGACAGCTTTCTTAACCATGGCTACACCTTC. Its translation is CASSFLQDSFLNHGYTF.

This clonotype was seen only a few times. The chain couples TRBV15 to TRBJ2-5; D is unresolved. This CDR3 has 12 amino acids. The V end lost 0 bases, the J end lost 5 bases, and 4 bases lay between the germline ends. Germline CDR1 is LNHNV and CDR2 is YYDKDF (reference sequence). CDR3 loop: CATSRDEETQYF. The CDR3 nucleotides read TGTGCCACCAGCAGAGATGAGGAGACCCAGTACTTC.

This clonotype came up many times. Mismatch with germline at one junction end may stem from a read error. The chain joins TRBV7-9 to TRBJ1-1; D unclear. Germline CDR1 reads SEHNR; CDR2 reads FQNEAQ (reference sequence). The CDR3 runs 14 residues. The CDR3 DNA reads TGTGCCAGCAGCCTAGCCGCCGAGTCCACTGAAGCTTTCTTT. Its protein is CASSLAAESTEAFF.

The chain joins TRBV28 to TRBJ1-1, with D tentatively TRBD1 (6 bases). CDR3 length: 14 amino acids. Germline loops: CDR1 MDHEN, CDR2 SYDVKM. The V gene lost 8 bases and the J gene lost 4 bases, with 17 bases spanning the gap. In DNA, the CDR3 is TGTGCCAGCGTAATGGGGGGGCGGACCACTGAAGCTTTCTTT. Residues: CASVMGGRTTEAFF.

This clonotype has at least ten counts. The chain recombines TRBV7-9 with TRBJ2-3; D unclear. The V end was cut by 1 base, the J end by 2 bases, with 7 bases between. This CDR3 contains 14 residues. Germline V gives CDR1 SEHNR, CDR2 FQNEAQ (reference sequence). The CDR3, as DNA: TGTGCCAGCAGCTTAGTGGGGTTCACAGATACGCAGTATTTT. Protein sequence: CASSLVGFTDTQYF.

The sample holds many counts of this clonotype. The rearrangement joins TRBV7-2 to TRBJ2-2; D might be TRBD1 (5 bases). Germline CDR1 reads SGHTA; CDR2 reads FQGNSA. The CDR3 runs to 16 residues. V lost 1 base and J 6 bases, leaving 15 bases between the germline ends. The CDR3 spells CASSLGAQGGAGELFF. CDR3 DNA: TGTGCCAGCAGCTTAGGAGCGCAGGGTGGCGCCGGGGAGCTGTTTTTT.

This clonotype has ten or more counts. The rearrangement joins TRBV5-1 to TRBJ2-1; 9 positions match TRBD1. This CDR3 region has 14 residues. The germline V gene encodes CDR1 SGHRS and CDR2 YFSETQ. Trimming at V came to 4 bases and at J to 8 bases, leaving 7 bases not matched to a gene. The CDR3 loop reads CASSPGQGVDEQFF. CDR3 nucleotide sequence: TGCGCCAGCAGCCCGGGACAGGGAGTAGATGAGCAGTTCTTC. The full variable domain, its missing parts supplied by reference TRBV5-1 and TRBJ2-1, is KAGVTQTPRYLIKTRGQQVTLSCSPISGHRSVSWYQQTPGQGLQFLFEYFSETQRNKGNFPGRFSGRQFSNSRSEMNVSTLELGDSALYLCASSPGQGVDEQFFGPGTRLTVL.

This clonotype was counted only a few times. The gene calls are TRBV9 and TRBJ2-7; D might be TRBD2 (6 bases). Trimming shortened V by 1 base and J by 0 bases, and 11 bases separated the two germline ends. CDR1 is SGDLS and CDR2 is YYNGEE in the germline V gene. This CDR3 contains 15 residues. The CDR3 coding sequence is TGTGCCAGCAGCGTAACGGGACTGAGCTCCTACGAGCAGTACTTC. It is translated as CASSVTGLSSYEQYF.

V and J are TRBV6-2 or TRBV6-3 and TRBJ2-3; 7 positions match TRBD1. With V trimmed by 2 bases and J by 8 bases, 7 bases remained unmatched. This CDR3 is 14 amino acids long. CDR1 MNHEY and CDR2 SVGEGT come from the germline V gene. CDR3 sequence: CASSYGPAGGTQYF. CDR3 sequence (DNA): TGTGCCAGCAGTTACGGGCCAGCAGGGGGTACGCAGTATTTT.

This chain uses TRBV5-4 with TRBJ2-3; tentative D call: TRBD2 (5 bases). Trimming took off 0 bases at V and 1 base at J, with 6 bases between the two ends. This CDR3 region has 14 residues. Germline V CDR1 and CDR2: SGHNT, YYREEE (reference sequence). This CDR3 is CASSLERGTDTQYF. The CDR3 DNA reads TGTGCCAGCAGCTTGGAGAGGGGCACAGATACGCAGTATTTT.

At least ten counts were recorded for this clonotype. V gene TRBV10-3 combines with J gene TRBJ2-1; 7 bases fit TRBD2. The CDR3 runs 13 residues. Losses at the gene ends were 6 bases for V and 5 bases for J; bases not matched to a gene: 4. Germline V lookup: CDR1 ENHRY, CDR2 SYGVKD. Here the CDR3 reads CAISGRFDNEQFF. The CDR3 DNA follows: TGTGCCATCAGCGGGAGGTTCGACAATGAGCAGTTCTTC.

This clonotype showed up many times. The V gene is TRBV19, the J gene TRBJ1-2; D remains unclear. The V gene's germline CDR1 is LNHDA and CDR2 SQIVND (reference sequence). The CDR3 is 14 amino acids. Deletions cut 7 bases from V and 4 bases from J, with 16 bases between. The CDR3 region is CASNPGTRGYGYTF. The DNA for the CDR3 is TGTGCCAGTAACCCAGGCACTCGGGGCTATGGCTACACCTTC.

This clonotype has just a few counts. The gene calls are TRBV24-1 and TRBJ2-3; D may be TRBD2 (5 bases). V was clipped by 8 bases and J by 2 bases, with 7 bases between them. The length of the CDR3 is 12 residues. CDR1 and CDR2 from the germline V gene are KGHDR and SFDVKD. The CDR3 nucleotides are TGTGCCACCAACGGGGACACAGATACGCAGTATTTT. Amino acid sequence: CATNGDTDTQYF.

The chain has TRBV20-1 and TRBJ2-1; possibly TRBD1 for D (5 bases). V gave up 7 bases and J gave up 10 bases, with 17 bases separating them. Looked up from germline, CDR1 is DFQATT and CDR2 is SNEGSKA (reference sequence). This CDR3 contains 12 residues. The DNA for the CDR3 is TGCAGTGTGCCGCCCTATGGACAAGAGCAGTTCTTC. This codes for CSVPPYGQEQFF.

The table lists this clonotype with a few counts. The CDR3 DNA is TGCAGTGCTAGAAGGTCGGGGATAGCCAAAAACATTCAGTACTTC. Amino acids: CSARRSGIAKNIQYF. The V gene is TRBV20-1, the J gene TRBJ2-4, with a tentative D call TRBD2 (5 bases). CDR3 length: 15 residues. Germline-derived CDR1 and CDR2 are DFQATT and SNEGSKA (reference sequence). V was shortened by 2 bases and J by 0 bases, with 11 bases between the two germline ends.

This clonotype was seen only a few times. This chain uses TRBV15 with TRBJ1-1, with no clear D. Germline loops: CDR1 LNHNV, CDR2 YYDKDF (reference sequence). The CDR3 has 14 residues. The germline V and J ends were trimmed by 4 bases and 7 bases, with 16 bases remaining between them. The CDR3 is CATSTLDRTVEAFF. The CDR3 DNA reads as TGTGCCACCAGCACCTTAGACCGAACGGTTGAAGCTTTCTTT.

This clonotype was detected a few times. The rearrangement uses TRBV12-3 or TRBV12-4 and TRBJ1-5, with D maybe TRBD1 (5 bases). V dropped 6 bases and J dropped 6 bases, with 9 bases sitting between them. The CDR3 contains 12 residues. The CDR3 loop reads CASRTGLQPQHF. In DNA form, the CDR3 reads TGTGCCAGCAGGACGGGACTTCAGCCCCAGCATTTT.

To note about this clonotype: One end of the junction does not line up with germline, which may come from a read error. The chain employs TRBV6-5 and TRBJ1-4; 7 positions match TRBD1. Germline V gene lookup returns CDR1 MNHEY and CDR2 SVGAGI. There are 15 residues in the CDR3. CDR3 sequence reads: CAGSLYSGTARKLFF. CDR3 sequence (DNA): TGTGCCGGCAGTTTGTACTCCGGGACAGCTAGAAAACTGTTTTTT.

The chain links TRBV28 to TRBJ1-2, with TRBD1 matching over 9 bases. Germline CDR1 reads MDHEN; CDR2 reads SYDVKM. The junction had 8 bases not matched to a gene; V was cut back by 5 bases and J by 4 bases. The CDR3 extends over 15 amino acids. CDR3 sequence: CASSTGGFVSYGYTF. In DNA, the CDR3 is TGTGCCAGCAGTACAGGGGGCTTCGTGAGCTATGGCTACACCTTC.

This clonotype was recorded a few times. This chain connects TRBV4-3 to TRBJ2-5, with D possibly matching TRBD1 (5 bases). Germline-derived CDR1 and CDR2 are LGHNA and YSLEER. Trimming took 4 bases from V and 7 from J, leaving 22 bases between them. The CDR3 covers 16 residues. In DNA, the CDR3 is TGCGCCAGCAGCCCCCAACCCCTTCCGACAGAAGGGACCCAGTACTTC. Encoded protein: CASSPQPLPTEGTQYF.

This clonotype was detected a few times. The chain uses TRBV18 and TRBJ2-1; D is undetermined. Trimming pared 1 base from V and 2 bases from J, leaving 9 bases between. The CDR3 contains 15 residues. Germline CDR1 is KGHSH and CDR2 is LQKENI. The CDR3 loop reads CASSPQGSPYNEQFF. The DNA of the CDR3 is TGTGCCAGCTCACCACAGGGAAGCCCCTACAATGAGCAGTTCTTC.

The CDR3 region is CSVFYSSGANVLTF. CDR3 nucleotide sequence: TGCAGCGTCTTTTATAGCTCTGGGGCCAACGTCCTGACTTTC. The rearrangement links TRBV29-1 to TRBJ2-6; D gene ambiguous. The CDR3 contains 14 residues. CDR1 is SQVTM, CDR2 ANQGSEA, per germline. V lost 6 bases, J lost 0 bases, and 9 bases lay in between. The variable domain in full, with the rest retrieved from reference TRBV29-1 and TRBJ2-6, is SAVISQKPSRDICQRGTSLTIQCQVDSQVTMMFWYRQQPGQSLTLIATANQGSEATYESGFVIDKFPISRPNLTFSTLTVSNMSPEDSSIYLCSVFYSSGANVLTFGAGSRLTVL.

This clonotype has a handful of counts. The chain joins TRBV5-1 to TRBJ2-3; possibly TRBD2 for D (5 bases). The V and J ends lost 5 bases and 0 bases respectively, with 10 bases between them. CDR1 is SGHRS and CDR2 is YFSETQ in the germline V gene. The CDR3 consists of 14 residues. CDR3 bases: TGCGCCAGCAGAACCCGGGGAAGCACAGATACGCAGTATTTT. The encoded protein is CASRTRGSTDTQYF.

This clonotype was detected a few times. The chain has TRBV12-3 or TRBV12-4 and TRBJ2-4; no clear D. This CDR3 region has 16 residues. With 6 bases removed from V and 1 base from J, the gap between germline ends came to 16 bases. The CDR3 DNA reads TGTGCCAGCAGCCCCGCAGGCGTAGGGGCCAAAAACATTCAGTACTTC. Residues: CASSPAGVGAKNIQYF.

This clonotype has just a few counts. This rearrangement joins TRBV28 to TRBJ2-1; 7 bases fit TRBD1. This CDR3 has 13 amino acids. After removal of 2 bases from V and 9 bases from J, the junction contained 4 bases not matched to a gene. Germline CDR1 MDHEN, CDR2 SYDVKM. The CDR3 spells CASSLRGRVEQFF. DNA of the CDR3: TGTGCCAGCAGTTTAAGGGGGCGAGTTGAGCAGTTCTTC. The full variable domain, with the rest looked up from reference TRBV28 and TRBJ2-1, is DVKVTQSSRYLVKRTGEKVFLECVQDMDHENMFWYRQDPGLGLRLIYFSYDVKMKEKGDIPEGYSVSREKKERFSLILESASTNQTSMYLCASSLRGRVEQFFGPGTRLTVL.